Listed here are 21 T cell receptor beta chains from one sample, sequenced in a study of CD8 T cells in ankylosing spondylitis. Via MiXCR, TCRdb re-called the 5' RACE reads, giving one row per CDR3 protein. The sample contains around 13,000 distinct CDR3 sequences, over 2.5% of which appear only once. The specimen was blood, either unsorted or a sorted T cell fraction (not recorded which). The source of these receptors is a male donor with ankylosing spondylitis or in good health (not recorded which).

The chain is built from TRBV9 and TRBJ2-7, with 7 bases aligning to TRBD2. J was trimmed by 2 bases and V by 0 bases; bases with no gene match: 5. The CDR3 is 15 residues long. CDR1 is SGDLS and CDR2 is YYNGEE in the germline V gene. The chain's CDR3 is CASSVAPAGAYEQYF. In DNA form, the CDR3 reads TGTGCCAGCAGCGTAGCTCCGGCGGGGGCCTACGAGCAGTACTTC.

This clonotype has at least ten counts. The J gene is TRBJ1-2, the V gene TRBV9; tentative D call: TRBD1 (5 bases). Trimming took off 0 bases at V and 3 bases at J, with 12 bases between the two ends. In germline, CDR1 is SGDLS, CDR2 YYNGEE. The CDR3 is 15 amino acids. CDR3 region: CASSVDVGADYGYTF. The CDR3 region has the DNA TGTGCCAGCAGCGTAGATGTAGGGGCCGACTATGGCTACACCTTC.

By its share, this clonotype is medium-sized (0.01 to 0.1%). The chain joins TRBV9 to TRBJ2-2; D is perhaps TRBD1 (5 bases). V dropped 5 bases and J dropped 1 base, with 9 bases sitting between them. The CDR3 covers 14 residues. Looked up from germline, CDR1 is SGDLS and CDR2 is YYNGEE. CDR3 sequence (DNA): TGTGCCAGCAGTATAACAGGGAACACCGGGGAGCTGTTTTTT. This codes for CASSITGNTGELFF.

This clonotype was observed at least ten times. The chain recombines TRBV9 with TRBJ2-1; D is perhaps TRBD1 (5 bases). The CDR3 contains 13 residues. Trimming stripped 1 base from V and 9 bases from J, with 11 bases between. Germline CDR1 SGDLS, CDR2 YYNGEE. For the CDR3, the DNA is TGTGCCAGCAGCGTACATAGGGGCGGTGAGCAGTTCTTC. Translating it yields CASSVHRGGEQFF.

This clonotype has only a few counts. V and J are TRBV9 and TRBJ2-1, with 15 bases aligning to TRBD2. The ends lost 4 bases at V and 10 bases at J; junction bases unmatched: 6. Per germline, CDR1 SGDLS and CDR2 YYNGEE. The length of the CDR3 is 15 residues. The CDR3 region is CASSPGTSGGREQFF. CDR3 bases: TGTGCCAGCAGCCCTGGGACTAGCGGGGGGAGGGAGCAGTTCTTC.

This clonotype was observed many times. The rearrangement joins TRBV9 to TRBJ2-7, with no clear D. CDR1 and CDR2 (germline): SGDLS, YYNGEE. V was trimmed by 3 bases and J by 4 bases, leaving 5 bases between them. CDR3 length equals 11 residues. The CDR3 DNA is TGTGCCAGCAGCGACTATTACGAGCAGTACTTC. Encoded protein: CASSDYYEQYF.

At least ten counts were recorded for this clonotype. J is TRBJ2-2 and V is TRBV9; D gene ambiguous. CDR1 and CDR2 from the germline V gene are SGDLS and YYNGEE. This CDR3 is 15 amino acids long. V was cut by 2 bases and J by 0 bases, with 8 bases left in between. DNA for the CDR3: TGTGCCAGCAGCGTGGAGCTTACGAACACCGGGGAGCTGTTTTTT. The encoded protein is CASSVELTNTGELFF.

This clonotype showed up many times. The rearrangement joins TRBV9 to TRBJ2-4, with D perhaps matching TRBD2 (6 bases). The CDR3 has 14 amino acids. Trimming removed 3 bases from V and 0 bases from J, with 7 bases in between. Germline lookup yields CDR1 SGDLS and CDR2 YYNGEE. CDR3 coding DNA: TGTGCCAGCAGCGGAGCGGGAGCCAAAAACATTCAGTACTTC. Its protein is CASSGAGAKNIQYF.

This clonotype has at least ten counts. CDR3 DNA sequence: TGTGCCAGCAGCATTCCCAGGAACCGTAACACCGGGGAGCTGTTTTTT. It yields the protein CASSIPRNRNTGELFF. The gene calls are TRBV9 and TRBJ2-2; no clear D. V was pared by 4 bases and J by 2 bases, with 15 bases between. Germline assignment: CDR1 SGDLS and CDR2 YYNGEE. CDR3 length: 16 residues.

This clonotype was seen at least ten times. The rearrangement uses TRBV9 and TRBJ1-1; possible D gene TRBD1, 6 bases. Looked up from germline, CDR1 is SGDLS and CDR2 is YYNGEE. This CDR3 contains 14 residues. V shed 5 bases and J shed 0 bases, with 11 bases lying between them. CDR3 residues: CASRRTAMNTEAFF. DNA of the CDR3: TGTGCCAGCAGACGGACAGCCATGAACACTGAAGCTTTCTTT. Full variable domain (rest looked up from reference TRBV9 and TRBJ1-1): DSGVTQTPKHLITATGQRVTLRCSPRSGDLSVYWYQQSLDQGLQFLIQYYNGEERAKGNILERFSAQQFPDLHSELNLSSLELGDSALYFCASRRTAMNTEAFFGQGTRLTVV.

This clonotype has ten or more counts. The chain joins TRBV9 to TRBJ2-5; tentatively, D is TRBD2 (5 bases). V lost 1 base to trimming and J lost 0 bases, with 7 bases between them. The CDR3 length is 14 residues. Germline V gene lookup returns CDR1 SGDLS and CDR2 YYNGEE. CDR3: CASSVSGYQETQYF. For the CDR3, the DNA is TGTGCCAGCAGCGTATCGGGGTACCAAGAGACCCAGTACTTC.

This clonotype was seen repeatedly, ten times or more. V is TRBV9 and J is TRBJ2-2; D is unclear. The CDR3 totals 12 residues. V lost 0 bases to trimming and J lost 6 bases, with 3 bases between them. In germline, CDR1 is SGDLS, CDR2 YYNGEE. The CDR3 sequence is CASSVGPGELFF. Written as DNA, the CDR3 is TGTGCCAGCAGCGTAGGGCCCGGGGAGCTGTTTTTT.

This clonotype occurred many times. CDR3 residues: CASSPRQGNTEAFF. The CDR3 DNA reads as TGTGCCAGCAGCCCCCGACAGGGGAACACTGAAGCTTTCTTT. The chain links TRBV9 to TRBJ1-1; 7 nucleotides agree with TRBD1. Germline trimming cut 4 bases from V and 1 base from J; bases unmatched to any gene: 4. There are 14 residues in the CDR3. The germline V gene has CDR1 SGDLS and CDR2 YYNGEE.

This clonotype has ten or more counts. The chain couples TRBV9 to TRBJ2-1, with TRBD2 matching over 9 bases. Losses at the gene ends were 4 bases for V and 3 bases for J; bases not matched to a gene: 14. This CDR3 region has 18 residues. Germline values: CDR1 SGDLS, CDR2 YYNGEE. CDR3 sequence: CASSSSPVGLAIYNEQFF. The DNA for the CDR3 is TGTGCCAGCAGCTCTAGCCCTGTTGGACTAGCGATCTACAATGAGCAGTTCTTC.

This clonotype occurred many times. The gene calls are TRBV9 and TRBJ2-3; perhaps TRBD2 as D (6 bases). Trimming stripped 0 bases from V and 0 bases from J, with 8 bases between. This CDR3 spans 15 amino acids. Germline CDR1 is SGDLS and CDR2 is YYNGEE. The CDR3 is CASSVGAGSTDTQYF. For the CDR3, the DNA is TGTGCCAGCAGCGTAGGGGCGGGGAGCACAGATACGCAGTATTTT.

This clonotype was seen ten or more times. The rearrangement joins TRBV9 to TRBJ2-7, with D possibly TRBD2 on 6 matching bases. The CDR3 is 16 residues long. Trimming pared 2 bases from V and 1 base from J, leaving 16 bases between. Germline V CDR1 and CDR2: SGDLS, YYNGEE. CDR3 amino acids: CASSVNPRDLSYEQYF. The CDR3 DNA is TGTGCCAGCAGCGTGAACCCGCGGGACCTTTCCTACGAGCAGTACTTC.

This clonotype is classed as medium-sized. V gene TRBV9 combines with J gene TRBJ2-1; D is possibly TRBD2 (5 bases). CDR1 SGDLS and CDR2 YYNGEE come from the germline V gene. Trimming took 2 bases from V and 5 from J, leaving 14 bases between them. This CDR3 has 15 residues. In DNA form, the CDR3 reads TGTGCCAGCAGCGTTCGGGGTGATGGGAACAATGAGCAGTTCTTC. Translating gives CASSVRGDGNNEQFF. Together with reference TRBV9 and TRBJ2-1, the CDR3 gives the full variable domain: DSGVTQTPKHLITATGQRVTLRCSPRSGDLSVYWYQQSLDQGLQFLIQYYNGEERAKGNILERFSAQQFPDLHSELNLSSLELGDSALYFCASSVRGDGNNEQFFGPGTRLTVL.

This clonotype came up many times. The rearrangement joins TRBV9 to TRBJ2-5; D remains ambiguous. V lost 0 bases to trimming and J lost 3 bases, with 6 bases between them. Germline V gene data show CDR1 as SGDLS and CDR2 as YYNGEE. This CDR3 contains 13 residues. The CDR3 protein is CASSVGVKETQYF. CDR3 nucleotide sequence: TGTGCCAGCAGCGTAGGAGTAAAAGAGACCCAGTACTTC.

This clonotype appeared many times. The V and J genes are TRBV9 and TRBJ2-6; D call uncertain. The germline CDR1 and CDR2 sequences are SGDLS and YYNGEE. The CDR3 totals 16 residues. The germline V and J ends were trimmed by 0 bases and 4 bases, with 11 bases remaining between them. CDR3: CASSVDPGPGANVLTF. In nucleotides, the CDR3 is TGTGCCAGCAGCGTAGACCCAGGCCCCGGGGCCAACGTCCTGACTTTC.

This clonotype was observed at least ten times. The chain combines TRBV9 with TRBJ2-1; D ambiguous. The CDR3 runs 17 residues. Germline lookup yields CDR1 SGDLS and CDR2 YYNGEE. V dropped 0 bases and J dropped 0 bases, with 13 bases sitting between them. The CDR3 sequence is CASSVEGLVDSYNEQFF. CDR3 coding DNA: TGTGCCAGCAGCGTAGAAGGATTAGTCGACTCCTACAATGAGCAGTTCTTC.

This clonotype has ten or more counts. The chain links TRBV9 to TRBJ2-5, with D perhaps TRBD1 (7 bases). The V and J ends lost 0 bases and 7 bases respectively, with 13 bases between them. This CDR3 region has 14 residues. In germline, CDR1 is SGDLS, CDR2 YYNGEE. CDR3 DNA: TGTGCCAGCAGCGTAGAGGGGGCCGGGGGGACCCAGTACTTC. This codes for CASSVEGAGGTQYF.